The rows below give T cell receptor beta chains drawn from one sample of a study of blood T cells in healthy people across ages. One entry per CDR3 protein, called by TCRdb with MiXCR from the 5' RACE reads. The sample has approximately 1,700,000 distinct CDR3 sequences; roughly 43% are singletons. The specimen sequenced was blood. Source of these receptors: a human donor in good health. The CDR3 runs from the conserved cysteine through the conserved F or W. A D gene is named only where the DNA matches it firmly. Some rows mark clone size as missing; the rest say once, few, many or name a class of expanded clone.

clone size: -
D gene: TRBD2
CDR3 length: 15
V gene: TRBV20-1
J gene: TRBJ2-7
CDR3 protein: CSARPGLAGIYEQYF
CDR3 DNA: TGCAGTGCCAGACCGGGACTAGCGGGAATCTACGAGCAGTACTTC

clone size: few
D gene: -
CDR3 length: 16
V gene: TRBV6-6
J gene: TRBJ2-1
CDR3 protein: CASSPVLGSLYNEQFF
CDR3 DNA: TGTGCCAGCAGTCCCGTATTAGGAAGCTTATACAATGAGCAGTTCTTC

clone size: few
D gene: -
CDR3 length: 14
V gene: TRBV12-3/TRBV12-4
J gene: TRBJ1-1
CDR3 protein: CASDDREGNTEAFF
CDR3 DNA: TGTGCCAGCGATGACCGGGAGGGGAACACTGAAGCTTTCTTT

clone size: few
D gene: -
CDR3 length: 15
V gene: TRBV11-1
J gene: TRBJ2-5
CDR3 protein: CASSLPSSQEETQYF
CDR3 DNA: TGTGCCAGCAGCCTCCCGTCCAGTCAGGAAGAGACCCAGTACTTC

clone size: few
D gene: TRBD2
CDR3 length: 13
V gene: TRBV2
J gene: TRBJ2-1
CDR3 protein: CASKTSGGLEQFF
CDR3 DNA: TGTGCCAGCAAGACTAGCGGGGGACTTGAGCAGTTCTTC

clone size: -
D gene: -
CDR3 length: 16
V gene: TRBV27
J gene: TRBJ1-1
CDR3 protein: CASSSPGGIGNTEAFF
CDR3 DNA: TGTGCCAGCAGTTCTCCGGGGGGTATAGGGAACACTGAAGCTTTCTTT

clone size: -
D gene: -
CDR3 length: 15
V gene: TRBV20-1
J gene: TRBJ2-1
CDR3 protein: CSARDPISSYNEQFF
CDR3 DNA: TGCAGTGCTAGAGATCCGATATCCTCCTACAATGAGCAGTTCTTC

clone size: few
D gene: TRBD1
CDR3 length: 14
V gene: TRBV20-1
J gene: TRBJ1-2
CDR3 protein: CSARTRRDRVGYTF
CDR3 DNA: TGCAGTGCTAGAACCCGCCGGGACAGGGTTGGCTACACCTTC

clone size: -
D gene: -
CDR3 length: 16
V gene: TRBV6-6
J gene: TRBJ2-5
CDR3 protein: CASSYSTGGFQETQYF
CDR3 DNA: TGTGCCAGCAGTTACTCGACAGGCGGCTTCCAAGAGACCCAGTACTTC

clone size: -
D gene: -
CDR3 length: 15
V gene: TRBV7-9
J gene: TRBJ2-4
CDR3 protein: CASSLQGGLGNEQYF
CDR3 DNA: TGTGCCAGCAGCTTGCAGGGGGGTTTGGGCAATGAGCAGTACTTC

clone size: -
D gene: -
CDR3 length: 13
V gene: TRBV12-3/TRBV12-4
J gene: TRBJ1-1
CDR3 protein: CATKGAGGTEAFF
CDR3 DNA: TGTGCCACCAAAGGGGCAGGAGGAACTGAAGCTTTCTTT

clone size: -
D gene: -
CDR3 length: 15
V gene: TRBV7-2
J gene: TRBJ1-5
CDR3 protein: CASSFSSSGNQPQHF
CDR3 DNA: TGTGCCAGCAGCTTCTCCTCGTCGGGCAATCAGCCCCAGCATTTT

clone size: -
D gene: TRBD1
CDR3 length: 16
V gene: TRBV7-2
J gene: TRBJ2-1
CDR3 protein: CASSLPGQRVYNEQFF
CDR3 DNA: TGTGCCAGCAGCTTACCGGGACAGAGGGTTTACAATGAGCAGTTCTTC

clone size: -
D gene: TRBD1
CDR3 length: 15
V gene: TRBV28
J gene: TRBJ2-5
CDR3 protein: CASSLSTGVVETQYF
CDR3 DNA: TGTGCCAGCAGTTTAAGTACAGGGGTTGTCGAGACCCAGTACTTC

clone size: few
D gene: TRBD1
CDR3 length: 15
V gene: TRBV7-3
J gene: TRBJ1-2
CDR3 protein: CASSLTGTGGYDYTF
CDR3 DNA: TGTGCCAGCAGCTTAACCGGGACAGGGGGCTATGACTACACCTTC

clone size: -
D gene: TRBD2
CDR3 length: 15
V gene: TRBV9
J gene: TRBJ2-2
CDR3 protein: CASSVDGLASGELFF
CDR3 DNA: TGTGCCAGCAGCGTAGACGGACTAGCGTCCGGGGAGCTGTTTTTT

clone size: -
D gene: TRBD2
CDR3 length: 14
V gene: TRBV28
J gene: TRBJ2-5
CDR3 protein: CASSSGGVEETQYF
CDR3 DNA: TGTGCCAGCTCTAGCGGGGGGGTAGAAGAGACCCAGTACTTC

clone size: -
D gene: -
CDR3 length: 15
V gene: TRBV7-2
J gene: TRBJ2-3
CDR3 protein: CARSLVSGDGDTQYF
CDR3 DNA: TGTGCCCGCAGCTTGGTGTCGGGGGATGGAGATACGCAGTATTTT

clone size: -
D gene: -
CDR3 length: 13
V gene: TRBV12-3/TRBV12-4
J gene: TRBJ2-5
CDR3 protein: CASSFPLQETQYF
CDR3 DNA: TGTGCCAGCAGTTTCCCACTCCAAGAGACCCAGTACTTC

clone size: -
D gene: -
CDR3 length: 15
V gene: TRBV11-2
J gene: TRBJ2-2
CDR3 protein: CASSLDLSNTGELFF
CDR3 DNA: TGTGCCAGCAGCTTAGATCTAAGTAACACCGGGGAGCTGTTTTTT

clone size: -
D gene: TRBD1
CDR3 length: 15
V gene: TRBV7-2
J gene: TRBJ1-5
CDR3 protein: CASSLWTGENQPQHF
CDR3 DNA: TGTGCCAGCAGCTTATGGACAGGCGAGAATCAGCCCCAGCATTTT

clone size: -
D gene: -
CDR3 length: 14
V gene: TRBV5-6
J gene: TRBJ2-1
CDR3 protein: CASSFGRAVDEQFF
CDR3 DNA: TGTGCCAGCAGCTTCGGCAGGGCAGTCGATGAGCAGTTCTTC

clone size: -
D gene: -
CDR3 length: 18
V gene: TRBV6-5
J gene: TRBJ1-1
CDR3 protein: CAGSSPQQGNRLNTEAFF
CDR3 DNA: TGTGCCGGCAGTTCTCCCCAACAGGGAAACAGACTGAACACTGAAGCTTTCTTT

clone size: -
D gene: -
CDR3 length: 15
V gene: TRBV9
J gene: TRBJ1-1
CDR3 protein: CASSVGGGANTEAFF
CDR3 DNA: TGTGCCAGCAGCGTAGGTGGGGGGGCGAACACTGAAGCTTTCTTT

clone size: -
D gene: -
CDR3 length: 13
V gene: TRBV20-1
J gene: TRBJ1-5
CDR3 protein: CSARDAGEQPQHF
CDR3 DNA: TGCAGTGCTAGAGACGCGGGGGAGCAGCCCCAGCATTTT

clone size: -
D gene: -
CDR3 length: 12
V gene: TRBV2
J gene: TRBJ2-4
CDR3 protein: CASSSGSLEQYF
CDR3 DNA: TGTGCCAGCTCGTCGGGCAGTTTGGAGCAGTACTTC

clone size: few
D gene: TRBD1
CDR3 length: 15
V gene: TRBV7-9
J gene: TRBJ2-7
CDR3 protein: CTSSLGQGTLLEQYF
CDR3 DNA: TGTACCAGCAGCTTAGGACAGGGGACACTTCTCGAGCAGTACTTC

clone size: few
D gene: -
CDR3 length: 14
V gene: TRBV5-1
J gene: TRBJ2-3
CDR3 protein: CASKRAQLTDTQYF
CDR3 DNA: TGCGCCAGCAAACGCGCCCAACTCACAGATACGCAGTATTTT

clone size: -
D gene: -
CDR3 length: 19
V gene: TRBV6-1
J gene: TRBJ2-6
CDR3 protein: CASRPRGETRNSGANVLTF
CDR3 DNA: TGTGCCAGCAGGCCCCGAGGAGAAACCCGAAACTCTGGGGCCAACGTCCTGACTTTC

clone size: few
D gene: TRBD1
CDR3 length: 17
V gene: TRBV20-1
J gene: TRBJ1-2
CDR3 protein: CSAPETGPLKYNYGYTF
CDR3 DNA: TGCAGTGCTCCCGAGACAGGGCCCTTAAAGTATAACTATGGCTACACCTTC

clone size: -
D gene: TRBD1
CDR3 length: 13
V gene: TRBV6-2/TRBV6-3
J gene: TRBJ1-1
CDR3 protein: CASSYRDSQEAFF
CDR3 DNA: TGTGCCAGCAGTTACAGGGACAGCCAGGAAGCTTTCTTT

clone size: -
D gene: -
CDR3 length: 12
V gene: TRBV4-1
J gene: TRBJ2-1
CDR3 protein: CASSQEGGAQFF
CDR3 DNA: TGCGCCAGCAGCCAAGAAGGCGGGGCACAGTTCTTC

clone size: few
D gene: TRBD1
CDR3 length: 14
V gene: TRBV12-3/TRBV12-4
J gene: TRBJ1-2
CDR3 protein: CASGKHDRGDGYTF
CDR3 DNA: TGTGCCAGCGGCAAACACGACAGGGGAGATGGCTACACCTTC

clone size: -
D gene: -
CDR3 length: 16
V gene: TRBV18
J gene: TRBJ2-1
CDR3 protein: CASSPVGGPTYNEQFF
CDR3 DNA: TGTGCCAGCTCACCGGTTGGCGGTCCTACCTACAATGAGCAGTTCTTC

clone size: -
D gene: -
CDR3 length: 15
V gene: TRBV7-2
J gene: TRBJ1-4
CDR3 protein: CASSFMGLANEKLFF
CDR3 DNA: TGTGCCAGCAGCTTCATGGGATTAGCTAATGAAAAACTGTTTTTT

clone size: -
D gene: -
CDR3 length: 14
V gene: TRBV7-9
J gene: TRBJ2-7
CDR3 protein: CASSLSWGLDEQYF
CDR3 DNA: TGTGCCAGCAGCTTATCGTGGGGGCTGGACGAGCAGTACTTC

clone size: few
D gene: -
CDR3 length: 17
V gene: TRBV6-6
J gene: TRBJ2-3
CDR3 protein: CASNIVSAPTSTDTQYF
CDR3 DNA: TGTGCCAGCAATATCGTGTCGGCCCCAACTAGCACAGATACGCAGTATTTT

clone size: few
D gene: -
CDR3 length: 14
V gene: TRBV20-1
J gene: TRBJ2-5
CDR3 protein: CSANPRTREETQYF
CDR3 DNA: TGCAGTGCTAATCCTCGGACTCGTGAAGAGACCCAGTACTTC

clone size: many
D gene: -
CDR3 length: 13
V gene: TRBV6-5
J gene: TRBJ2-7
CDR3 protein: CASRPTASYEQYF
CDR3 DNA: TGTGCCAGCAGACCGACAGCTTCCTACGAGCAGTACTTC

clone size: -
D gene: -
CDR3 length: 14
V gene: TRBV9
J gene: TRBJ1-1
CDR3 protein: CASSPPRSVTEAFF
CDR3 DNA: TGTGCCAGCAGCCCTCCAAGGTCGGTCACTGAAGCTTTCTTT

clone size: few
D gene: -
CDR3 length: 15
V gene: TRBV18
J gene: TRBJ2-1
CDR3 protein: CASSLGQQSYNEQFF
CDR3 DNA: TGTGCCAGCTCCCTAGGACAGCAAAGCTACAATGAGCAGTTCTTC

clone size: -
D gene: -
CDR3 length: 14
V gene: TRBV29-1
J gene: TRBJ2-7
CDR3 protein: CSVGTAKESYEQYF
CDR3 DNA: TGCAGCGTTGGGACGGCGAAGGAAAGCTACGAGCAGTACTTC

clone size: few
D gene: -
CDR3 length: 11
V gene: TRBV6-6
J gene: TRBJ1-1
CDR3 protein: CASGELTEAFF
CDR3 DNA: TGTGCCAGTGGGGAGTTAACTGAAGCTTTCTTT

clone size: -
D gene: -
CDR3 length: 15
V gene: TRBV4-1
J gene: TRBJ1-5
CDR3 protein: CASSQETGTGQPQHF
CDR3 DNA: TGCGCCAGCAGCCAAGAAACCGGGACCGGGCAGCCCCAGCATTTT

clone size: -
D gene: TRBD1
CDR3 length: 13
V gene: TRBV20-1
J gene: TRBJ1-2
CDR3 protein: CSAWTGGVDGYTF
CDR3 DNA: TGCAGTGCTTGGACAGGGGGCGTCGATGGCTACACCTTC

clone size: -
D gene: -
CDR3 length: 10
V gene: TRBV2
J gene: TRBJ2-1
CDR3 protein: CASSNREQFF
CDR3 DNA: TGTGCCAGCAGTAATCGTGAGCAGTTCTTC

clone size: -
D gene: -
CDR3 length: 12
V gene: TRBV30
J gene: TRBJ1-2
CDR3 protein: CAWSRDNYGYTF
CDR3 DNA: TGTGCCTGGAGTAGGGATAACTATGGCTACACCTTC

clone size: -
D gene: TRBD1
CDR3 length: 14
V gene: TRBV29-1
J gene: TRBJ1-4
CDR3 protein: CGVEGTGAPEKLFF
CDR3 DNA: TGCGGCGTTGAGGGTACAGGGGCCCCTGAGAAACTGTTTTTT

clone size: -
D gene: -
CDR3 length: 11
V gene: TRBV12-3/TRBV12-4
J gene: TRBJ2-2
CDR3 protein: CASSFAGELFF
CDR3 DNA: TGTGCCAGCAGTTTTGCCGGGGAGCTGTTTTTT

clone size: -
D gene: -
CDR3 length: 15
V gene: TRBV28
J gene: TRBJ1-2
CDR3 protein: CASTGAGARRDGYTF
CDR3 DNA: TGTGCCAGCACCGGGGCGGGGGCACGTCGGGATGGCTACACCTTC

clone size: -
D gene: -
CDR3 length: 15
V gene: TRBV3-1
J gene: TRBJ2-1
CDR3 protein: CASSQAWGSYNEQFF
CDR3 DNA: TGTGCCAGCAGCCAAGCGTGGGGGTCCTACAATGAGCAGTTCTTC

clone size: -
D gene: TRBD2
CDR3 length: 14
V gene: TRBV10-3
J gene: TRBJ2-3
CDR3 protein: CAIEAGGRSDTQYF
CDR3 DNA: TGTGCCATTGAAGCGGGGGGCCGCTCAGATACGCAGTATTTT

clone size: -
D gene: -
CDR3 length: 11
V gene: TRBV6-5
J gene: TRBJ2-1
CDR3 protein: CASLAGRVEFF
CDR3 DNA: TGTGCCAGCCTAGCAGGAAGGGTTGAGTTCTTC